The source of this TCR beta chain is a study of human T cells and chemical hapten exposure. Study in general: Sensitization was performed using 2% DPC on an approximately 2 cm by approximately 2 cm upper inner arm skin site.

The sample's time point: pre-sensitization, week 0. Treatment here: therapeutic diphenylcyclopropenone sensitization with weekly scalp DPC. General study findings and limits: Expanded TCRs formed significantly more large CDR3 similarity clusters than controls. The donors suffered from alopecia, so their immune response may not match that of healthy people.

There are a few counts of this clonotype. Its specificity is unknown. The library gave individual cDNA molecules unique molecular identifiers. TCRdb redid the calling of the RACE reads with MiXCR, one entry per CDR3 protein. The data contain over 300,000 distinct CDR3 sequences, roughly 5% of them singletons. Trimming pared 3 bases from V and 0 bases from J, leaving 8 bases between. CDR3 length: 14 amino acids. Germline CDR1 is MNHEY and CDR2 is SVGEGT. The source material was whole blood, sampled in connection with sensitization to the hapten diphenylcyclopropenone (DPC). The sequence was collected from a woman in her forties or fifties with alopecia areata. Some clones in this sample may be carry-over from other donors' samples. The V and J genes are TRBV6-2 or TRBV6-3 and TRBJ1-2; D is undetermined. CDR3 residues: CASSYSGSNYGYTF. DNA of the CDR3: TGTGCCAGCAGTTATTCCGGGTCTAACTATGGCTACACCTTC.